This T cell receptor beta chain was retrieved from a study of technical replicates of blood from several donors. Profiled with immunoSEQ multiplex PCR; TCRdb holds only in-frame clones, not every one. The sample includes more than 45,000 clones, approximately 94% seen only once; the top ten take less than 3.5%. Trimming stripped 2 bases from V and 4 bases from J, with 14 bases between. Per germline, CDR1 SGHVS and CDR2 FNYEAQ. The length of the CDR3 is 16 residues. The source of this sequence is a human donor in good health. Some clones in this sample may be carry-over from other donors' samples. Sequencing was carried out using PBMCs. The V gene is TRBV7-6, the J gene TRBJ2-2; TRBD2 is a possible D gene (6 bases). In DNA, the CDR3 is TGTGCCAGCAGCTTAAATGAGGCGGGACCCACCGGGGAGCTGTTTTTT. The encoded protein is CASSLNEAGPTGELFF.